These 5 T cell receptor beta chains share one sample of origin, sequenced in a study of blood T cell repertoires in COVID-19. Here immunoSEQ multiplex PCR was the method, and the copy in TCRdb shows in-frame clones only, minus some. The sample lists some 140,000 clones; 65% to 90% were seen once. The sequenced sample was peripheral blood. These receptors were collected from a woman between 55 and 75 years old with COVID-19, enrolled during active disease.

This chain uses TRBV10-3 with TRBJ2-1; the match to TRBD1 covers 8 bases. Per the germline V gene, CDR1 is ENHRY and CDR2 is SYGVKD. With 6 bases clipped from V and 9 bases from J, the junction kept 16 bases outside the gene matches. The CDR3 contains 16 residues. The CDR3 is CAIRTDTVSTGGEQFF. CDR3 in DNA: TGTGCCATCAGGACAGATACGGTCTCCACAGGGGGTGAGCAGTTCTTC.

The count of this clone is one. The V call is TRBV7-3, the J call TRBJ2-7, with 10 bases identical to TRBD2. This CDR3 is 18 amino acids long. V lost 0 bases to trimming and J lost 5 bases; unmatched junction nucleotides: 13. CDR1 is SGHTA, CDR2 FQGTGA, per germline. The CDR3 loop is CASSLTPQREGLFHEQYF. CDR3 DNA sequence: TGTGCCAGCAGCTTAACCCCCCAGCGGGAGGGCCTTTTCCACGAGCAGTACTTC.

The V and J genes are TRBV9 and TRBJ1-2; D ambiguous. Looked up from germline, CDR1 is SGDLS and CDR2 is YYNGEE. V dropped 0 bases and J dropped 8 bases, with 17 bases sitting between them. This CDR3 comprises 15 residues. The CDR3 loop reads CASSVGGRLPQGYTF. The CDR3 DNA reads TGTGCCAGCAGCGTAGGAGGGAGACTGCCCCAGGGCTACACCTTC. Using reference TRBV9 and TRBJ1-2 for the parts outside the CDR3, the full variable domain is DSGVTQTPKHLITATGQRVTLRCSPRSGDLSVYWYQQSLDQGLQFLIQYYNGEERAKGNILERFSAQQFPDLHSELNLSSLELGDSALYFCASSVGGRLPQGYTFGSGTRLTVV.

This chain connects TRBV6-5 to TRBJ1-5; D gene unclear. The CDR3 runs 14 residues. V gave up 6 bases and J gave up 0 bases, with 9 bases separating them. The germline V gene encodes CDR1 MNHEY and CDR2 SVGAGI. In DNA, the CDR3 is TGTGCCAGCAGGAACACCAATAGCAATCAGCCCCAGCATTTT. The encoded protein is CASRNTNSNQPQHF.

The chain links TRBV9 to TRBJ2-1, with 7 bases fitting TRBD2. The CDR3 sequence is 17 residues long. V dropped 3 bases and J dropped 3; count of bases not matched to a gene: 12. Per germline, CDR1 SGDLS and CDR2 YYNGEE. The CDR3 DNA reads TGTGCCAGCAGCGAGCCAGCAGGTGCGGGGGACTACAATGAGCAGTTCTTC. Its protein product is CASSEPAGAGDYNEQFF.